This is a list of T cell receptor beta chains from one sample in a study of blood T cell repertoires in COVID-19. Using immunoSEQ multiplex PCR, the repertoire was profiled, and TCRdb retains in-frame clones only, with some absent. The sample shows some 120,000 clones, 75% to 95% of them seen only once. Sequenced material: peripheral blood. The receptors shown here come from a human donor with active COVID-19. The donor label of this sample is uncertain. Each CDR3 is given with its conserved first and last residue. D genes are given only for firm matches. Part of the rows lack a size; the others show once, few, many or a class for expanded clones.

j_call: TRBJ2-7
v_call: TRBV7-2
clone_size: -
d_call: TRBD2
cdr3_nt: TGTGCCAGCAGCCCACTCGGGAGCGGGGTAACCTACGAGCAGTACTTC
cdr3_aa: CASSPLGSGVTYEQYF

j_call: TRBJ1-4
v_call: TRBV7-9
clone_size: -
d_call: TRBD1
cdr3_nt: TGTGCCAGCAGCAGGACAGGGGAGTTAATATGGGAAAAACTGTTTTTT
cdr3_aa: CASSRTGELIWEKLFF

j_call: TRBJ1-1
v_call: TRBV9
clone_size: -
d_call: TRBD1
cdr3_nt: TGTGCCAGCAGCTCGGGACAGGGGGACACTGAAGCTTTCTTT
cdr3_aa: CASSSGQGDTEAFF

j_call: TRBJ2-5
v_call: TRBV7-9
clone_size: -
d_call: -
cdr3_nt: TGTGCCAGCAGCCATTTTTCGGGGGTAAATGTCCAAGAGACCCAGTACTTC
cdr3_aa: CASSHFSGVNVQETQYF

j_call: TRBJ2-7
v_call: TRBV27
clone_size: -
d_call: TRBD1
cdr3_nt: TGTGCCAGCAGTTTATTAGGGACAGGGGGTAGTGAGCAGTACTTC
cdr3_aa: CASSLLGTGGSEQYF

j_call: TRBJ2-2
v_call: TRBV18
clone_size: many
d_call: TRBD2
cdr3_nt: TGTGCCAGCTCACCAAAGGGACTAGCATTCACCGGGGAGCTGTTTTTT
cdr3_aa: CASSPKGLAFTGELFF

j_call: TRBJ2-7
v_call: TRBV5-5
clone_size: -
d_call: -
cdr3_nt: TGTGCCAGCAGCTTGGTCCCCGGCGGGTCCTACGAGCAGTACTTC
cdr3_aa: CASSLVPGGSYEQYF

j_call: TRBJ2-2
v_call: TRBV7-2
clone_size: -
d_call: TRBD2
cdr3_nt: TGTGCCAGCAGCTCGACACTAGCGGACACCGGGGAGCTGTTTTTT
cdr3_aa: CASSSTLADTGELFF

j_call: TRBJ2-5
v_call: TRBV7-8
clone_size: -
d_call: TRBD1
cdr3_nt: TGTGCCAGCAGCCCACTCCCATCAGGGGGGACCCAGTACTTC
cdr3_aa: CASSPLPSGGTQYF

j_call: TRBJ2-7
v_call: TRBV7-2
clone_size: -
d_call: -
cdr3_nt: TGTGCCAGCAGCCCGAGCGGCTTGACCTCCTACGAGCAGTACTTC
cdr3_aa: CASSPSGLTSYEQYF

j_call: TRBJ2-2
v_call: TRBV5-6
clone_size: -
d_call: -
cdr3_nt: TGTGCCAGCAGCTCATATACAGGAGTAAACACCGGGGAGCTGTTTTTT
cdr3_aa: CASSSYTGVNTGELFF

j_call: TRBJ1-3
v_call: TRBV19
clone_size: -
d_call: -
cdr3_nt: TGTGCCAGTAGTATTGACAGGTCTTCTGGAAACACCATATATTTT
cdr3_aa: CASSIDRSSGNTIYF

j_call: TRBJ2-7
v_call: TRBV5-1
clone_size: -
d_call: -
cdr3_nt: TGCGCCAGCAGCATTGTTTACCGGGACAGCGGGTTCTACGAGCAGTACTTC
cdr3_aa: CASSIVYRDSGFYEQYF

j_call: TRBJ2-1
v_call: TRBV10-3
clone_size: -
d_call: TRBD1
cdr3_nt: TGTGCCATCAGTGGGCAGGGGGCCAGCTACAATGAGCAGTTCTTC
cdr3_aa: CAISGQGASYNEQFF

j_call: TRBJ1-2
v_call: TRBV27
clone_size: -
d_call: -
cdr3_nt: TGTGCCAGCAGTCCGCAGACAGCCTATGGCTACACCTTC
cdr3_aa: CASSPQTAYGYTF

j_call: TRBJ2-5
v_call: TRBV4-2
clone_size: -
d_call: TRBD2
cdr3_nt: TGTGCCAGCAGCCGACGACTAGCGGGGGAGGAGACCCAGTACTTC
cdr3_aa: CASSRRLAGEETQYF

j_call: TRBJ2-1
v_call: TRBV12-5
clone_size: -
d_call: -
cdr3_nt: TGTGCTAGTGGTTTGGTTTTAGGTGGTCCAGGGCCCTACAATGAGCAGTTCTTC
cdr3_aa: CASGLVLGGPGPYNEQFF

j_call: TRBJ1-6
v_call: TRBV7-2
clone_size: -
d_call: TRBD1
cdr3_nt: TGTGCCAGCAGCCCACGGACAGGGGGAAATTCACCCCTCCACTTT
cdr3_aa: CASSPRTGGNSPLHF

j_call: TRBJ2-3
v_call: TRBV4-3
clone_size: -
d_call: -
cdr3_nt: TGCGCCAGCAGCCAGGACAGCCAAGGCACAGATACGCAGTATTTT
cdr3_aa: CASSQDSQGTDTQYF

j_call: TRBJ2-2
v_call: TRBV4-1
clone_size: -
d_call: -
cdr3_nt: TGCGCCAGCAGCCAAGAAGGGACTGCCCTTAACACCGGGGAGCTGTTTTTT
cdr3_aa: CASSQEGTALNTGELFF

j_call: TRBJ2-2
v_call: TRBV11-2
clone_size: -
d_call: -
cdr3_nt: TGTGCCAGCAGCTTAGCGGGGGGCGCCGGGGAGCTGTTTTTT
cdr3_aa: CASSLAGGAGELFF

j_call: TRBJ2-1
v_call: TRBV27
clone_size: -
d_call: TRBD2
cdr3_nt: TGTGCCAGCAGGTGGGATCGGGGGGTTTACAATGAGCAGTTCTTC
cdr3_aa: CASRWDRGVYNEQFF

j_call: TRBJ2-2
v_call: TRBV7-7
clone_size: -
d_call: -
cdr3_nt: TGTGCTAGCAGCTCTTACACCGGGGAGCTGTTTTTT
cdr3_aa: CASSSYTGELFF

j_call: TRBJ2-3
v_call: TRBV7-6
clone_size: -
d_call: TRBD2
cdr3_nt: TGTGCCAGCACCCCCCGGGCTAGCGGATTAGATACGCAGTATTTT
cdr3_aa: CASTPRASGLDTQYF

j_call: TRBJ1-4
v_call: TRBV2
clone_size: -
d_call: TRBD1
cdr3_nt: TGTGCCAGCTACCAGGCCGGGACAGGGGGTGAAAAACTGTTTTTT
cdr3_aa: CASYQAGTGGEKLFF

j_call: TRBJ1-3
v_call: TRBV4-3
clone_size: -
d_call: TRBD1
cdr3_nt: TGCGCCAGCAGCCAAGGGGCAGGGGGCGGAGGAAACACCATATATTTT
cdr3_aa: CASSQGAGGGGNTIYF

j_call: TRBJ2-2
v_call: TRBV18
clone_size: -
d_call: TRBD1
cdr3_nt: TGTGCCAGCTCGTCAGCAAGGGACAGAGGGACCGGGGAGCTGTTTTTT
cdr3_aa: CASSSARDRGTGELFF

j_call: TRBJ1-6
v_call: TRBV28
clone_size: few
d_call: -
cdr3_nt: TGTGCCAGCAGGACTGGTTGGGGTTTGGGAGGATCACCCCTCCACTTT
cdr3_aa: CASRTGWGLGGSPLHF

j_call: TRBJ2-7
v_call: TRBV7-8
clone_size: once
d_call: -
cdr3_nt: TGTGCCAGCAGCCTCGCTACGGTCTATCAACTAAGAAATCTTGCCGAGCAGTACTTC
cdr3_aa: CASSLATVYQLRNLAEQYF

j_call: TRBJ1-2
v_call: TRBV19
clone_size: -
d_call: -
cdr3_nt: TGTGCCAGTACGCCGGGGGGGGCGTTCAACTATGGCTACACCTTC
cdr3_aa: CASTPGGAFNYGYTF

j_call: TRBJ1-1
v_call: TRBV18
clone_size: -
d_call: -
cdr3_nt: TGTGCCAGCTCACCACCGAACGACGGGGTAGCTTTCTTT
cdr3_aa: CASSPPNDGVAFF

j_call: TRBJ2-5
v_call: TRBV4-1
clone_size: -
d_call: -
cdr3_nt: TGCGCCAGCAGCCAAGATACGGCAGGCGACGACCAAGAGACCCAGTACTTC
cdr3_aa: CASSQDTAGDDQETQYF

j_call: TRBJ2-5
v_call: TRBV3-1/TRBV3-2
clone_size: -
d_call: -
cdr3_nt: TGTGCCAGCAGCCAGGGCAAAACCGTACAAGAGACCCAGTACTTC
cdr3_aa: CASSQGKTVQETQYF

j_call: TRBJ2-5
v_call: TRBV3-1/TRBV3-2
clone_size: -
d_call: -
cdr3_nt: TGTGCCAGCAGCCCGCCTCTCGGGCTCCGGGGGTGGGAGACCCAGTACTTC
cdr3_aa: CASSPPLGLRGWETQYF

j_call: TRBJ2-3
v_call: TRBV12-5
clone_size: -
d_call: -
cdr3_nt: TGTGCTAGTGCCAGGGCGAGCACAGATACGCAGTATTTT
cdr3_aa: CASARASTDTQYF

j_call: TRBJ1-2
v_call: TRBV7-9
clone_size: -
d_call: -
cdr3_nt: TGTGCCAGCAGCCAAAGACAGGAGACCTATGGCTACACCTTC
cdr3_aa: CASSQRQETYGYTF

j_call: TRBJ2-7
v_call: TRBV11-2
clone_size: few
d_call: -
cdr3_nt: TGTGCCAGCAGCCGAGCCTACGAGCAGTACTTC
cdr3_aa: CASSRAYEQYF

j_call: TRBJ2-7
v_call: TRBV6-6
clone_size: once
d_call: TRBD1
cdr3_nt: TGTGCCAGCAGTCAGGTGACAGGGGCGGCCTACGAGCAGTACTTC
cdr3_aa: CASSQVTGAAYEQYF

j_call: TRBJ1-2
v_call: TRBV7-9
clone_size: -
d_call: -
cdr3_nt: TGTGCCAGCAGCTTGGGCACTAACTATGGCTACACCTTC
cdr3_aa: CASSLGTNYGYTF

j_call: TRBJ1-6
v_call: TRBV15
clone_size: -
d_call: TRBD1
cdr3_nt: TGTGCCACCAGCAGAGGGCGGGGACAGGGTGATAATTCACCCCTCCACTTT
cdr3_aa: CATSRGRGQGDNSPLHF

j_call: TRBJ2-7
v_call: TRBV6-2/TRBV6-3
clone_size: -
d_call: -
cdr3_nt: TGTGCCAGCAGTCGGCCGGAACCGGGGATTACGGAGCAGTACTTC
cdr3_aa: CASSRPEPGITEQYF

j_call: TRBJ2-7
v_call: TRBV6-5
clone_size: -
d_call: TRBD1
cdr3_nt: TGTGCCAGCACTCTGAGACAGGGCTCGGACTACGAGCAGTACTTC
cdr3_aa: CASTLRQGSDYEQYF

j_call: TRBJ2-7
v_call: TRBV6-2/TRBV6-3
clone_size: -
d_call: -
cdr3_nt: TGTGCCAGCAGATACAGTTCGCGCGAGCAGTACTTC
cdr3_aa: CASRYSSREQYF

j_call: TRBJ1-1
v_call: TRBV14
clone_size: -
d_call: -
cdr3_nt: TGTGCCAGCAGCCAAGGGCTGCTCACTGAAGCTTTCTTT
cdr3_aa: CASSQGLLTEAFF

j_call: TRBJ2-3
v_call: TRBV12-3/TRBV12-4
clone_size: -
d_call: -
cdr3_nt: TGTGCCAGCAGGCTAGCGCCAGATACGCAGTATTTT
cdr3_aa: CASRLAPDTQYF

j_call: TRBJ2-6
v_call: TRBV7-8
clone_size: -
d_call: -
cdr3_nt: TGTGCCAGCAGCTCATCTAGAGCCGGGACAACCCCCTCCGTAGCTTTC
cdr3_aa: CASSSSRAGTTPSVAF

j_call: TRBJ1-5
v_call: TRBV6-2/TRBV6-3
clone_size: once
d_call: -
cdr3_nt: TGTGCCAGCAGTTACTCGAACATCCCAGGCCCCCAGCATTTT
cdr3_aa: CASSYSNIPGPQHF

j_call: TRBJ2-5
v_call: TRBV7-2
clone_size: -
d_call: TRBD2
cdr3_nt: TGTGCCAGCAGCCCGTCGTCTAGCGGGGGGGGGTACCAAGAGACCCAGTACTTC
cdr3_aa: CASSPSSSGGGYQETQYF

j_call: TRBJ1-5
v_call: TRBV11-2
clone_size: -
d_call: -
cdr3_nt: TGTGCCAGCAGCTTAGATCCCAGAGGGCTCAATCAGCCCCAGCATTTT
cdr3_aa: CASSLDPRGLNQPQHF

j_call: TRBJ2-5
v_call: TRBV3-1/TRBV3-2
clone_size: once
d_call: -
cdr3_nt: TGTGCCAGCAGCCAAGATCTTAAGAGAAGAGAGACCCAGTACTTC
cdr3_aa: CASSQDLKRRETQYF

j_call: TRBJ2-2
v_call: TRBV10-3
clone_size: -
d_call: -
cdr3_nt: TGTGCCATCAGTGAGGCAGGGTCCTCCGGGGAGCTGTTTTTT
cdr3_aa: CAISEAGSSGELFF

j_call: TRBJ1-5
v_call: TRBV19
clone_size: -
d_call: TRBD1
cdr3_nt: TGTGCCAGTAGGGGACAGCTCAATCAGCCCCAGCATTTT
cdr3_aa: CASRGQLNQPQHF

j_call: TRBJ2-7
v_call: TRBV19
clone_size: -
d_call: -
cdr3_nt: TGTGCCAGTAGCGCAGGGATAGAGCAGTACTTC
cdr3_aa: CASSAGIEQYF

j_call: TRBJ2-1
v_call: TRBV7-2
clone_size: -
d_call: TRBD1
cdr3_nt: TGTGCCAGCAGCCCGGGGGGACAGGGGTCCAATGAGCAGTTCTTC
cdr3_aa: CASSPGGQGSNEQFF

j_call: TRBJ2-1
v_call: TRBV4-3
clone_size: -
d_call: -
cdr3_nt: TGCGCCAGCAGCCGCCACCTGGCGGGGAATGAGCAGTTCTTC
cdr3_aa: CASSRHLAGNEQFF